The 3 T cell receptor beta chains listed next were all sequenced from one sample in a study of TIL therapy for anti-PD-1-resistant metastatic lung cancer. This was the immunoSEQ v3 assay. Measured with immunoSEQ multiplex PCR; TCRdb has only the in-frame clones, and not every one. The data show 25,000 to 30,000 clones, approximately 77% seen once. Time point in this sample: pre-treatment sample, taken before nivolumab and TIL therapy. Pleural nodules or supraclavicular lymph nodes made up most of the excised metastases sampled. The sample here was tumor tissue, taken at baseline. Every receptor here comes from a person aged 25-85 years with non-small cell lung cancer.

The CDR3 loop is CASRERGGSYNEQFF. In nucleotides, the CDR3 is TGTGCCAGCAGAGAGCGGGGGGGTTCCTACAATGAGCAGTTCTTC. This chain links TRBV2 with TRBJ2-1; 10 positions agree with TRBD2. Trimming cost V 6 bases and J 1 base; bases outside gene matches: 3. The CDR3 is 15 residues long. The V gene's germline CDR1 is SNHLY and CDR2 FYNNEI.

The chain has TRBV5-1 and TRBJ2-3, with 10 bases aligning to TRBD1. CDR3 length equals 16 residues. V lost 5 bases, J lost 1 base, and 7 bases stayed unmatched. Germline lookup yields CDR1 SGHRS and CDR2 YFSETQ. The CDR3 DNA reads as TGCGCCAGCAGGATGGTTGGGACAGGGGGCACAGATACGCAGTATTTT. It translates to CASRMVGTGGTDTQYF.

V gene TRBV6-5 combines with J gene TRBJ1-5; 7 positions match TRBD1. Germline-derived CDR1 and CDR2 are MNHEY and SVGAGI. The J segment lost 4 bases and the V segment lost 5 bases, leaving 8 bases of the junction unmatched. The CDR3 is made up of 15 amino acids. This CDR3 is CASSLPHRGNQPQHF. DNA for the CDR3: TGTGCCAGCAGTCTCCCGCACAGGGGAAATCAGCCCCAGCATTTT.